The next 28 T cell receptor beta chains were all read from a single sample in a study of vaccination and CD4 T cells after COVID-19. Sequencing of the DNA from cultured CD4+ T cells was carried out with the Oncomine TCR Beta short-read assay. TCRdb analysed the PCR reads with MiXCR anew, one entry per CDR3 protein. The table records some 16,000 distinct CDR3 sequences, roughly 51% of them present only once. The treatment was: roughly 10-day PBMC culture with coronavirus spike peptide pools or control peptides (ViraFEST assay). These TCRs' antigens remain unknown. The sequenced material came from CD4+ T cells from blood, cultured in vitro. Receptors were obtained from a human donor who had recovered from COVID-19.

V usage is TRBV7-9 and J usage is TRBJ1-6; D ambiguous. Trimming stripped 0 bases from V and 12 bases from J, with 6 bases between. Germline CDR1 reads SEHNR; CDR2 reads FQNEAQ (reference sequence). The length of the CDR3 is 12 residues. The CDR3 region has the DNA TGTGCCAGCAGCTTAGCTACGGGACCCCTCCACTTT. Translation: CASSLATGPLHF.

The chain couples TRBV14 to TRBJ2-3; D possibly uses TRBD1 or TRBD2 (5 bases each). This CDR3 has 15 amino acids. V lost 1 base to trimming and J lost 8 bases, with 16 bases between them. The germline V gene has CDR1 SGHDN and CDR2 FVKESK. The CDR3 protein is CASSQGRQRGGTQYF. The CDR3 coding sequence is TGTGCCAGCAGCCAAGGGAGGCAGCGTGGGGGTACGCAGTATTTT.

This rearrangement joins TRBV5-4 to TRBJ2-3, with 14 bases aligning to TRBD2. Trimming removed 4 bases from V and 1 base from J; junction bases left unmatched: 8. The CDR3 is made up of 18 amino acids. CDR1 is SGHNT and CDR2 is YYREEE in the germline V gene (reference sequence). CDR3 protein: CASSREGLAGAGTDTQYF. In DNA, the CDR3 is TGTGCCAGCAGCAGGGAGGGACTAGCGGGGGCGGGCACAGATACGCAGTATTTT.

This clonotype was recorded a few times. The DNA for the CDR3 is TGTGCCACCAGCAGAGGAGGGACAGTGTACAATGAGCAGTTCTTC. Translating gives CATSRGGTVYNEQFF. V gene TRBV15 combines with J gene TRBJ2-1; 7 bases match TRBD1. From germline, CDR1 is LNHNV and CDR2 YYDKDF (reference sequence). CDR3 size: 15 residues. With 1 base clipped from V and 4 bases from J, the junction kept 4 bases outside the gene matches.

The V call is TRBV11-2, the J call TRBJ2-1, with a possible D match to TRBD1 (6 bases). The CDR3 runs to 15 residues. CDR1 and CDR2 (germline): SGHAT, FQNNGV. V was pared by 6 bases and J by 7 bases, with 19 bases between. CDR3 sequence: CASSRGIGLLNEQFF. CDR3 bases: TGTGCCAGCAGTAGGGGGATCGGGCTGCTTAATGAGCAGTTCTTC.

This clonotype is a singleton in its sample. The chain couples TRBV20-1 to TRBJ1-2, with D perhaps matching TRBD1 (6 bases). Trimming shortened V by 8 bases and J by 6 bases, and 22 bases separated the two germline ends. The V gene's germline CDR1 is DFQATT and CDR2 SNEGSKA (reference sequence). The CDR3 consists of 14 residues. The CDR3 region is CSPLEVGTLNGYTF. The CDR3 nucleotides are TGCAGTCCTCTGGAGGTAGGGACATTAAATGGCTACACCTTC.

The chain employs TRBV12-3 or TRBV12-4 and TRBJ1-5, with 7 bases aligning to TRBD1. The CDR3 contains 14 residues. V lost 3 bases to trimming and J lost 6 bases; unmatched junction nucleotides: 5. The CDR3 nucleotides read TGTGCCAGCAGTTTGCTAGGGGGCGGTCAGCCCCAGCATTTT. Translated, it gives CASSLLGGGQPQHF.

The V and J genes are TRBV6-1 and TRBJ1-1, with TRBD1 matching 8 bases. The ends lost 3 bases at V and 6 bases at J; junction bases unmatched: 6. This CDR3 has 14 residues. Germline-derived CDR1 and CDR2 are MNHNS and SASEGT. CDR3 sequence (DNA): TGTGCCAGCAGTGACTTGGCAGGGGGCCCTGAAGCTTTCTTT. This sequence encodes CASSDLAGGPEAFF.

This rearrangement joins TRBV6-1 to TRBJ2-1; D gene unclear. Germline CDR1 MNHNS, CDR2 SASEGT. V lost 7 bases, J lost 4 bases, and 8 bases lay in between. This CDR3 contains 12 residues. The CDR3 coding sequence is TGTGCCAGCAATAATGATTACAATGAGCAGTTCTTC. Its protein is CASNNDYNEQFF.

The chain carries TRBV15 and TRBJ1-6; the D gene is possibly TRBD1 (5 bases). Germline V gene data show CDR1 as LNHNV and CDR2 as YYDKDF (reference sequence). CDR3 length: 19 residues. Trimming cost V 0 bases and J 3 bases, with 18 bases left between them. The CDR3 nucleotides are TGTGCCACCAGCAGAGATAGGGGCCCTTTGGGGCTCTATAATTCACCCCTCCACTTT. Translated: CATSRDRGPLGLYNSPLHF.

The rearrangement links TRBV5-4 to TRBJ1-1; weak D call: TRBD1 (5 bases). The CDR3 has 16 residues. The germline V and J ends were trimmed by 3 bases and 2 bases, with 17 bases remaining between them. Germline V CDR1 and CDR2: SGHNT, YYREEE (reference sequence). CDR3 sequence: CASSSPRGGYNTEAFF. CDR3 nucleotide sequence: TGTGCCAGCAGCTCTCCCCGGGGGGGATACAACACTGAAGCTTTCTTT. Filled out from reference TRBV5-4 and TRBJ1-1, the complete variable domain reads ETGVTQSPTHLIKTRGQQVTLRCSSQSGHNTVSWYQQALGQGPQFIFQYYREEENGRGNFPPRFSGLQFPNYSSELNVNALELDDSALYLCASSSPRGGYNTEAFFGQGTRLTVV.

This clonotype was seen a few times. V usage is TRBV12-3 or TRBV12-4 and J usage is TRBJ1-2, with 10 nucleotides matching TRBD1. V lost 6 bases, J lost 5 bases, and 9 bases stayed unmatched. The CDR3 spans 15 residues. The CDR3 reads CASSTRTGGIYGYTF. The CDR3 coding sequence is TGTGCCAGCAGCACTCGGACAGGGGGTATTTATGGCTACACCTTC.

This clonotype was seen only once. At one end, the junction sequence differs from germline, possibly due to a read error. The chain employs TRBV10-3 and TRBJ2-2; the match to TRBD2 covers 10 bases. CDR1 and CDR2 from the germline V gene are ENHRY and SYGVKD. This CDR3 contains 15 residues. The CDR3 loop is CAIRPGLANGGALFF. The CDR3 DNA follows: TGTGCCATCAGACCGGGACTAGCGAACGGCGGGGCGCTGTTTTTT.

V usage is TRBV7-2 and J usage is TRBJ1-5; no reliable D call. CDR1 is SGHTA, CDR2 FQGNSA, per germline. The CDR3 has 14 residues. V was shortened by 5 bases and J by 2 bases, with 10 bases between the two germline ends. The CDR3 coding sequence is TGTGCCAGCAGCCTCCTCGCAGGCAATCAGCCCCAGCATTTT. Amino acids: CASSLLAGNQPQHF.

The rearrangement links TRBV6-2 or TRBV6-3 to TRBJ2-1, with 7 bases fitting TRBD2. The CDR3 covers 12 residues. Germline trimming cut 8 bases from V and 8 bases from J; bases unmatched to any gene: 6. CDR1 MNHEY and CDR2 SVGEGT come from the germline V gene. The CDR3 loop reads CASWGGWHEQFF. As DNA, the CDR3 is TGTGCCAGCTGGGGGGGATGGCATGAGCAGTTCTTC.

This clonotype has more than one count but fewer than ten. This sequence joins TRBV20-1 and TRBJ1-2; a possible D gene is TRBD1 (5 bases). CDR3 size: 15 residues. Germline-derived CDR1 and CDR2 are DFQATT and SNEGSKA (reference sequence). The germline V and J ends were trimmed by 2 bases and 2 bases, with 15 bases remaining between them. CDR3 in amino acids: CSARFRDPGNYGYTF. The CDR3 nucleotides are TGCAGTGCTAGATTCCGGGACCCAGGGAACTATGGCTACACCTTC.

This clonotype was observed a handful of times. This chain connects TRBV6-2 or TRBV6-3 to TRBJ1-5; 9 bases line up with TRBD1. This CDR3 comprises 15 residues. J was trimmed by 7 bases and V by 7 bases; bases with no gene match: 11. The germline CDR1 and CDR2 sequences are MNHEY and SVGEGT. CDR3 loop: CASTHRDRVRQPQHF. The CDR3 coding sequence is TGTGCCAGCACCCACCGGGACAGGGTCAGACAGCCCCAGCATTTT.

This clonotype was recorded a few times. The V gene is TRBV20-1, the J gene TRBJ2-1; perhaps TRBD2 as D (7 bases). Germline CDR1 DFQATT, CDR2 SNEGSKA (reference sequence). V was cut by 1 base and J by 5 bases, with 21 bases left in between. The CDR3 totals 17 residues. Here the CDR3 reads CSARGLLRRGGDNEQFF. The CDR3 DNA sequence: TGCAGTGCTAGAGGGCTACTGAGGAGGGGGGGAGACAATGAGCAGTTCTTC.

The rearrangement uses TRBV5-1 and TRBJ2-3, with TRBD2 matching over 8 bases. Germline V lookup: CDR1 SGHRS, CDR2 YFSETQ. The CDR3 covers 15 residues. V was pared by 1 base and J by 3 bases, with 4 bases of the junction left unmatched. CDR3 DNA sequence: TGCGCCAGCAGCTTGAGCGGGAGCGGGACAGATACGCAGTATTTT. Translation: CASSLSGSGTDTQYF.

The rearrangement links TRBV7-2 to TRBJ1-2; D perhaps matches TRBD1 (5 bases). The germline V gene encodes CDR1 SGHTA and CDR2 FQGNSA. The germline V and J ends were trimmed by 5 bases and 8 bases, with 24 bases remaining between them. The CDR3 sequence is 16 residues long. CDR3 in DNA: TGTGCCAGCAGCCAGACGTCGAATGCGGCAGGGCGAGGCTACACCTTC. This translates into CASSQTSNAAGRGYTF.

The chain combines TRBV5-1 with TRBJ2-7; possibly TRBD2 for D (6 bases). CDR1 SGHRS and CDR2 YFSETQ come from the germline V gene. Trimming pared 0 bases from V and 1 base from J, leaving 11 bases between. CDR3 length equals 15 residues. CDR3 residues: CASSLGLAQSYEQYF. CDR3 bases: TGCGCCAGCAGCTTGGGTCTAGCGCAGTCCTACGAGCAGTACTTC.

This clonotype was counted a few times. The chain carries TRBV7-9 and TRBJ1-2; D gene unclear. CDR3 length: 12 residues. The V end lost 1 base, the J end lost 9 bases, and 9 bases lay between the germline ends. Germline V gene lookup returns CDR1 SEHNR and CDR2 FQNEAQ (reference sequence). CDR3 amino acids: CASSLVLSSYTF. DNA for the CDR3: TGTGCCAGCAGCTTAGTGTTGTCCAGCTACACCTTC.

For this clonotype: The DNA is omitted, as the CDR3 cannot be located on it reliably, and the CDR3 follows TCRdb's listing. CDR3 loop: CASSTRHSYEQYFGPGQAEAFF. The chain combines TRBV5-8 with TRBJ1-1; the table's D call TRBD1 went unverified against the DNA. The CDR3 region is 22 residues in length, termini included. Germline CDR1 reads SGHTS; CDR2 reads YDEGEE.

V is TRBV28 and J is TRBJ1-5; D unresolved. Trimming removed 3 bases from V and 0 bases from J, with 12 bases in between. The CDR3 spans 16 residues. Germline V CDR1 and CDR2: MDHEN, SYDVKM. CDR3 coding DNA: TGTGCCAGCAGTTTTACGTTGGGGTATAGCAATCAGCCCCAGCATTTT. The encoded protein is CASSFTLGYSNQPQHF.

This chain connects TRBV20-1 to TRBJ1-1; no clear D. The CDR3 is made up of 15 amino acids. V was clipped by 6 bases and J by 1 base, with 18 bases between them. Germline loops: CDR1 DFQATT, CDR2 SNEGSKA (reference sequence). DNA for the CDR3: TGCAGTGCGAGACCCGGGTCAGCTCAGAACACTGAAGCTTTCTTT. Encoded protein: CSARPGSAQNTEAFF.

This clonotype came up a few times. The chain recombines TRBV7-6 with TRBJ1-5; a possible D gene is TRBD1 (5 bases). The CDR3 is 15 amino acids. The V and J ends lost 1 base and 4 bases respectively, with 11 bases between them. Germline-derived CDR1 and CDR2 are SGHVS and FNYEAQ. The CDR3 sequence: CASSLVSGRNQPQHF. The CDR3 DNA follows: TGTGCCAGCAGCTTAGTTTCAGGGCGTAATCAGCCCCAGCATTTT.

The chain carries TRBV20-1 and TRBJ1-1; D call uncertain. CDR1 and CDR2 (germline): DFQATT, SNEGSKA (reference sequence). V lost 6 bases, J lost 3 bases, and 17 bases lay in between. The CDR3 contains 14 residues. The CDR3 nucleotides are TGCAGTGCATCCTTAGGGTCCCGGTACACTGAAGCTTTCTTT. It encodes CSASLGSRYTEAFF.

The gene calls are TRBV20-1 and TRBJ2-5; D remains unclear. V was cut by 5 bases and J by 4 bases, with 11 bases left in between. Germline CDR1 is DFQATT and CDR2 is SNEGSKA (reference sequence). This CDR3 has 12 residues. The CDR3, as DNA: TGCAGTGCTTTCTCGAGTGGAGAGACCCAGTACTTC. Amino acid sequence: CSAFSSGETQYF.